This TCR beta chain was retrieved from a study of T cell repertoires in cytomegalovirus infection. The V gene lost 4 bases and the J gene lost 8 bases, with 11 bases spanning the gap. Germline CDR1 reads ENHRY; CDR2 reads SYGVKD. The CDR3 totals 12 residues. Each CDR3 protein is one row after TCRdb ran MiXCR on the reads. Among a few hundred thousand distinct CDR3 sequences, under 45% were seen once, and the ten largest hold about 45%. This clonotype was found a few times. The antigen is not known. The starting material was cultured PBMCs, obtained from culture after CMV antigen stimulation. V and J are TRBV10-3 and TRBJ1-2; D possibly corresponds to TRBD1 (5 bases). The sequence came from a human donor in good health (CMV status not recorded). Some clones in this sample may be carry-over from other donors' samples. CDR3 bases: TGTGCCATCAGTGGATCCAGGGACGGCTACACCTTC. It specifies CAISGSRDGYTF.